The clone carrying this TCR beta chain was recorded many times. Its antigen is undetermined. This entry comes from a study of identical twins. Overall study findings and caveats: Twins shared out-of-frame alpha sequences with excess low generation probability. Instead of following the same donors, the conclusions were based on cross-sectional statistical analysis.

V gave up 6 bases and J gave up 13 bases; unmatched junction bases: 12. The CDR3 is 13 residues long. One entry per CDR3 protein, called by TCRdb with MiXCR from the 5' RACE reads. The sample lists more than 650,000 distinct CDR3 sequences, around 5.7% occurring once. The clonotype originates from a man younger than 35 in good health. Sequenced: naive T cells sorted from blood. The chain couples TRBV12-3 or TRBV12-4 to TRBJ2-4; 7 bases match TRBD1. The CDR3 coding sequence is TGTGCCAGCAGAAGTTTGGGGACAGAGTCCCAGTACTTC. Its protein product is CASRSLGTESQYF.